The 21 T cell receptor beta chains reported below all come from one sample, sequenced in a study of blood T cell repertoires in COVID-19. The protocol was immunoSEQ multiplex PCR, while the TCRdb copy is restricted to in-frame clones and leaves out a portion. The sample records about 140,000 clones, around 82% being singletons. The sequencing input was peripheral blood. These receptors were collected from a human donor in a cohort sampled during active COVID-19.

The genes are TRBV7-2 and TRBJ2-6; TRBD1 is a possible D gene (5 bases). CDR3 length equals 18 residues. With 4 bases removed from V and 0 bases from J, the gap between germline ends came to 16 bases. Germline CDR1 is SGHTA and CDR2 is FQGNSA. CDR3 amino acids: CASSYDSRPSSGANVLTF. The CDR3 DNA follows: TGTGCCAGCAGCTATGACAGCAGACCCAGCTCTGGGGCCAACGTCCTGACTTTC.

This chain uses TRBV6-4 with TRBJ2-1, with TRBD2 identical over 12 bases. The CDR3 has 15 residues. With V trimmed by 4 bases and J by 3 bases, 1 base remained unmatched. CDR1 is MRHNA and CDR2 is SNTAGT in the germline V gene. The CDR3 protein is CASSATSGSYNEQFF. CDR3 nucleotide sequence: TGTGCCAGCAGTGCGACTAGCGGGAGCTACAATGAGCAGTTCTTC.

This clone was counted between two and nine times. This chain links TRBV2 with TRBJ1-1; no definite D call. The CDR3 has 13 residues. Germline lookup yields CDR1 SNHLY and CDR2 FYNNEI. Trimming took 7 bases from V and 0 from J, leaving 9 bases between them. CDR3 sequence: CASITELNTEAFF. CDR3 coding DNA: TGTGCCAGCATTACAGAGTTGAACACTGAAGCTTTCTTT.

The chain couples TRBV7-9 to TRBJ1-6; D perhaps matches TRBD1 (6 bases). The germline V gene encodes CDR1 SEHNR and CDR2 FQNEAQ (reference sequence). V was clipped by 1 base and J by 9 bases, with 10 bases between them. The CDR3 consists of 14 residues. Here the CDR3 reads CASSLDRAASPLHF. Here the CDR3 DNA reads TGTGCCAGCAGCTTAGACAGGGCGGCTTCACCCCTCCACTTT.

The DNA for the CDR3 is TGTGCCAGCAGAAGGGGAACTACCTACGAGCAGTACTTC. Its translation is CASRRGTTYEQYF. The J gene is TRBJ2-7, the V gene TRBV7-9, with a tentative D call TRBD1 (5 bases). Trimming pared 6 bases from V and 2 bases from J, leaving 11 bases between. Germline lookup yields CDR1 SEHNR and CDR2 FQNEAQ (reference sequence). This CDR3 has 13 residues. Looking up the rest from reference TRBV7-9 and TRBJ2-7 gives the full variable domain: DTGVSQNPRHKITKRGQNVTFRCDPISEHNRLYWYRQTLGQGPEFLTYFQNEAQLEKSRLLSDRFSAERPKGSFSTLEIQRTEQGDSAMYLCASRRGTTYEQYFGPGTRLTVT.

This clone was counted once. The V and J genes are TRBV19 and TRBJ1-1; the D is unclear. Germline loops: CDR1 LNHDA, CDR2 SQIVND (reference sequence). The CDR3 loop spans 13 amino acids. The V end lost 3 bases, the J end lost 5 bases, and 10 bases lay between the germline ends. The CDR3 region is CASSILVETEAFF. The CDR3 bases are TGTGCCAGTAGTATCCTGGTCGAGACTGAAGCTTTCTTT.

CDR3 region: CASSPDRGQVTEAFF. CDR3 in DNA: TGTGCCAGCAGTCCGGACAGGGGGCAGGTCACTGAAGCTTTCTTT. The V gene is TRBV2, the J gene TRBJ1-1; 11 nucleotides line up with TRBD1. Per germline, CDR1 SNHLY and CDR2 FYNNEI. The V segment lost 5 bases and the J segment 4 bases; nucleotides outside the gene matches: 6. There are 15 residues in the CDR3.

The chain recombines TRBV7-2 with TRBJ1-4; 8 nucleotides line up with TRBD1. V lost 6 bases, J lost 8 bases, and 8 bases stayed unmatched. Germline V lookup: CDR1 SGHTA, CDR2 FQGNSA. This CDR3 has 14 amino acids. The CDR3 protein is CASRPAGGSEKLFF. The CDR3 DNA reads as TGTGCCAGCAGACCTGCAGGGGGCAGCGAAAAACTGTTTTTT. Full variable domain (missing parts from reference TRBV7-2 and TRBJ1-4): GAGVSQSPSNKVTEKGKDVELRCDPISGHTALYWYRQSLGQGLEFLIYFQGNSAPDKSGLPSDRFSAERTGGSVSTLTIQRTQQEDSAVYLCASRPAGGSEKLFFGSGTQLSVL.

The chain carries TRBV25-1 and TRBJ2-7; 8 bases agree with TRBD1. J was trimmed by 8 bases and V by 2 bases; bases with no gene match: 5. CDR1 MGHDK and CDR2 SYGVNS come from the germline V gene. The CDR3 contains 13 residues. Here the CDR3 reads CASSEGGQGKQYV. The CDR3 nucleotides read TGTGCCAGCAGTGAAGGTGGACAGGGCAAGCAGTACGTC.

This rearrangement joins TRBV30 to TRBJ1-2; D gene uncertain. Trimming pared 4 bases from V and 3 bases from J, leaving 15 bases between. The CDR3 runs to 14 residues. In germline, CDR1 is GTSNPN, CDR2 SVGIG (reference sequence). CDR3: CAWNNVEVDYGYTF. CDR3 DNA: TGTGCCTGGAACAACGTTGAGGTGGACTATGGCTACACCTTC.

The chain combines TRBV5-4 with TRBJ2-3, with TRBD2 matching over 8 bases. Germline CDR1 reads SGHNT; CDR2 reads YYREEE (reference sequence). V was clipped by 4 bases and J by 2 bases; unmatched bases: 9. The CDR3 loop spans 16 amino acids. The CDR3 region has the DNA TGTGCCAGCAGCCCCGGAGGGCGGGGGGCCACAGATACGCAGTATTTT. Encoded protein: CASSPGGRGATDTQYF.

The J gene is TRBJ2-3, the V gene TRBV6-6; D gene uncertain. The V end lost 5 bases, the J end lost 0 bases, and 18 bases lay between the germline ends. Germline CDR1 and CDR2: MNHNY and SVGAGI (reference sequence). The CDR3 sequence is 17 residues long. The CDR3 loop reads CASSRQRSGTSTDTQYF. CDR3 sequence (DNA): TGTGCCAGCAGTCGACAAAGGAGTGGTACTAGCACAGATACGCAGTATTTT.

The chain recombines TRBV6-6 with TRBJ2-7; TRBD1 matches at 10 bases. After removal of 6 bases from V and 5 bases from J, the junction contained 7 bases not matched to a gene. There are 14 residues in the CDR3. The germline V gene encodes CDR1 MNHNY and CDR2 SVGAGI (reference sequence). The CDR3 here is CASSPGQGVDEQYV. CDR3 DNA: TGTGCCAGCAGCCCCGGACAGGGGGTCGACGAGCAGTACGTC.

The CDR3 loop reads CASSSYSGEQFF. CDR3 sequence (DNA): TGTGCCAGCAGTTCTTATAGTGGTGAGCAGTTCTTC. The chain employs TRBV6-2 or TRBV6-3 and TRBJ2-1; D unresolved. V lost 4 bases to trimming and J lost 9 bases, with 10 bases between them. This CDR3 is built from 12 residues. CDR1 and CDR2 from the germline V gene are MNHEY and SVGEGT.

Here the CDR3 reads CASNRGGADGYTF. CDR3 bases: TGTGCCAGCAACCGGGGGGGGGCCGATGGCTACACCTTC. The chain couples TRBV5-5 to TRBJ1-2; tentatively, D is TRBD1 (6 bases). The CDR3 runs 13 residues. Trimming shortened V by 6 bases and J by 6 bases, and 15 bases separated the two germline ends. Germline V gene sequence: CDR1 SGHKS, CDR2 YYEKEE (reference sequence).

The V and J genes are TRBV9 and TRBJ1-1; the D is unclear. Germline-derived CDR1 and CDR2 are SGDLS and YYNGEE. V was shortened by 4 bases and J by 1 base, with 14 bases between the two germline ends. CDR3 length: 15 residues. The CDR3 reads CASSLRSSPNTEAFF. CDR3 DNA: TGTGCCAGCAGCTTAAGGAGCAGCCCGAACACTGAAGCTTTCTTT.

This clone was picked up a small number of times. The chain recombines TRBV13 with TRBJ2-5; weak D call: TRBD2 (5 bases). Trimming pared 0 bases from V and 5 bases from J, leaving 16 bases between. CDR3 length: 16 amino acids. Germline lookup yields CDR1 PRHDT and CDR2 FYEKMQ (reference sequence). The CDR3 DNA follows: TGTGCCAGCAGCTTAGGCCTTGGAAACACGGGGGAGACCCAGTACTTC. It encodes CASSLGLGNTGETQYF. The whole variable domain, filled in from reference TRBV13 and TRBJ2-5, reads AAGVIQSPRHLIKEKRETATLKCYPIPRHDTVYWYQQGPGQDPQFLISFYEKMQSDKGSIPDRFSAQQFSDYHSELNMSSLELGDSALYFCASSLGLGNTGETQYFGPGTRLLVL.

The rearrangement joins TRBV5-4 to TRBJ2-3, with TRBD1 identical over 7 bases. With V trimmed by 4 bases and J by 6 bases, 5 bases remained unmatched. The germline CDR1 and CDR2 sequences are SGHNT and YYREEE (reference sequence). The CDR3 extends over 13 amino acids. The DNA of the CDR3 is TGTGCCAGCAGCAAAGGGACAGTGGATACGCAGTATTTT. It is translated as CASSKGTVDTQYF.

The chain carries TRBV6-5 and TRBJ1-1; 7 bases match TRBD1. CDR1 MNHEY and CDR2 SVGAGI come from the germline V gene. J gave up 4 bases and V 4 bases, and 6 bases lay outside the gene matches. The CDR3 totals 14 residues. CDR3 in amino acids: CASSLEQGSTEAFF. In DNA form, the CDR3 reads TGTGCCAGCAGTTTAGAACAGGGGTCCACTGAAGCTTTCTTT.

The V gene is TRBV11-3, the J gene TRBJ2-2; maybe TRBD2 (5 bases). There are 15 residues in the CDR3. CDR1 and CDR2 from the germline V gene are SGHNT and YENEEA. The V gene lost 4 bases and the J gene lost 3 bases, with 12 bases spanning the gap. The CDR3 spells CASSSRRSHTGELFF. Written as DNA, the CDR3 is TGTGCCAGCAGCTCCCGGAGGTCACACACCGGGGAGCTGTTTTTT.

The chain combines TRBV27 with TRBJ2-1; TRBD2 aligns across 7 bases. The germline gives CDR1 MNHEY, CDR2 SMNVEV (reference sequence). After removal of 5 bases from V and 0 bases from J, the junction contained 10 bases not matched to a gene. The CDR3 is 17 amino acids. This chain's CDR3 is CASSPGGGHLSYNEQFF. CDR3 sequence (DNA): TGTGCCAGCAGTCCCGGGGGAGGGCACCTCTCCTACAATGAGCAGTTCTTC.